This T cell receptor (beta chain) was retrieved from a study of blood T cell repertoires in COVID-19. In the source study's methods: It was from reference gene primer amplification that nucleated cell counts were estimated. TCRdb keeps only in-frame clones here, not all; method: immunoSEQ multiplex PCR. V, J and clone size were drawn from that table, and D and trimming were deduced from the DNA. The sample yields approximately 240,000 clones, roughly four fifths seen once. The V gene's germline CDR1 is SGHRS and CDR2 YFSETQ. The ends were cut back, 0 bases at V and 4 bases at J, with 13 bases in the middle. The CDR3 loop spans 15 amino acids.

The source is a man aged 45-60 years with acute or convalescent COVID-19. V usage is TRBV5-1 and J usage is TRBJ1-1, with a tentative D call TRBD1 (5 bases). Sequencing was carried out using peripheral blood. CDR3 nucleotides: TGCGCCAGCAGCTTGGCTGGACAATATGGCACTGAAGCTTTCTTT. Its protein product is CASSLAGQYGTEAFF. The whole variable domain, remainder taken from reference TRBV5-1 and TRBJ1-1, is KAGVTQTPRYLIKTRGQQVTLSCSPISGHRSVSWYQQTPGQGLQFLFEYFSETQRNKGNFPGRFSGRQFSNSRSEMNVSTLELGDSALYLCASSLAGQYGTEAFFGQGTRLTVV.